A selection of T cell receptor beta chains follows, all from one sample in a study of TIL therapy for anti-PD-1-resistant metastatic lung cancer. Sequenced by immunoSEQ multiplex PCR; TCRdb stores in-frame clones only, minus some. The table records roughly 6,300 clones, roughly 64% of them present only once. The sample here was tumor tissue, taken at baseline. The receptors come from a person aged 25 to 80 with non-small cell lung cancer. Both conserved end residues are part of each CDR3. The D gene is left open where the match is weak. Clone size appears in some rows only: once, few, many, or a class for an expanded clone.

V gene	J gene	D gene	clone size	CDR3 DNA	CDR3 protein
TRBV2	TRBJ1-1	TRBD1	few	TGTGCCAGCAGTGAATGGAGAGGGACAGGGTCGTCTGAAGCTTTCTTT	CASSEWRGTGSSEAFF
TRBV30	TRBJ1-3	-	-	TGTGCCTGGAGGCCTCAAGAGGGGGAATGGGGAAACACCATATATTTT	CAWRPQEGEWGNTIYF
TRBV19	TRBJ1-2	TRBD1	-	TGTGCCAGTAGAATATTGGGGACAGGAAACCTTAACTATGGCTACACCTTC	CASRILGTGNLNYGYTF
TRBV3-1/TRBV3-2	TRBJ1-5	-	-	TGTGCCAGCAGCCAGCGGGGGGAGCAGCCCCAGCATTTT	CASSQRGEQPQHF
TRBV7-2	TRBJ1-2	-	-	TGTGCCAGCAGCTGGAAGGGGCAAGATGGCTACACCTTC	CASSWKGQDGYTF
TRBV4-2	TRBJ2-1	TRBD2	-	TGTGCCAGCAGCCAAGCCGCGGGAGTAACGAATGAGCAGTTCTTC	CASSQAAGVTNEQFF
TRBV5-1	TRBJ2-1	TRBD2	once	TGCGCCAGCGCGGTGGGGGGGAGTACATACAATGAGCAGTTCTTC	CASAVGGSTYNEQFF
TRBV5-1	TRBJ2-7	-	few	TGCGCCAGCAGCTTGGGGGCCTACGAGCAGTACTTC	CASSLGAYEQYF
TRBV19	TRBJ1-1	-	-	TGTGCCAGTAGTATTCGAGGGATGAACACTGAAGCTTTCTTT	CASSIRGMNTEAFF
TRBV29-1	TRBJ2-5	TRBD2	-	TGCAGCGTTGCGACGGGAGGGGAGAGAGAGACCCAGTACTTC	CSVATGGERETQYF
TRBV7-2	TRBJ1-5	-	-	TGTGCCAGCAGCTTAGGCCTCGGCTATCAGCCCCAGCATTTT	CASSLGLGYQPQHF
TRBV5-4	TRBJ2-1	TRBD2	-	TGTGCCAGCAGCTCGACTAGCGCCTCCTACAATGAGCAGTTCTTC	CASSSTSASYNEQFF
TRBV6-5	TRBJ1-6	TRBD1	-	TGTGCCAGCAGAGTACAGGGGTTTTCACCCCTCCACTTT	CASRVQGFSPLHF
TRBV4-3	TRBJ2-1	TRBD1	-	TGCGCCAGCAGCGCCGGACAGGGGGCTAGTTCCTACAATGAGCAGTTCTTC	CASSAGQGASSYNEQFF
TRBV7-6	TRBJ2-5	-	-	TGTGCCAGCAGCTTAGTACAAAGAGAGACCCAGTACTTC	CASSLVQRETQYF
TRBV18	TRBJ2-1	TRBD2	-	TGTGCCAGCTCACGGGGCCTAGCGGGGGCCAATGAGCAGTTCTTC	CASSRGLAGANEQFF
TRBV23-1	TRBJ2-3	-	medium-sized	TGCGCCAGCAGTCAATCCGGTCCAACAGATACGCAGTATTTT	CASSQSGPTDTQYF